This entry features one T cell receptor beta chain sequence. The clone's antigen remains unknown. No per-base quality is available; no much larger clone lies one base away. These data come from a study of CD8 T cells in Susac syndrome (dated 2019 in TCRdb). As for the study more broadly: Of the Susac syndrome patients who were sequenced, about 6 had clinically active disease and fewer than ten were in clinical remission. The study used repertoire sequencing to test whether antigen drove CD8+ T cell activation and differentiation in Susac syndrome. At blood withdrawal, Susac syndrome patients were either therapy-naive, taking corticosteroids (in some cases with IVIg as well), or taking IVIg alone. The full study reports these points: The study acknowledged that relatively few individuals were included in the TCR sequencing and HLA analysis. The CD4+ T cell repertoire of patients with Susac syndrome showed no detectable clonal expansion.

Peripheral blood CD8+ and CD4+ T cells from healthy donors, Susac syndrome patients and multiple sclerosis patients were profiled using high-throughput TCR beta sequencing. Recently defined diagnostic criteria for definite or probable disease were met by the Susac syndrome patients. Bulk CD8+ and CD4+ T cells were purified by magnetic negative isolation, while CD8+ TEMRA cells were enriched using FACS. Blood was drawn into EDTA tubes, processed within 24 hours, and PBMCs were isolated by density gradient centrifugation. PBMCs intended for TCR sequencing were cryopreserved in liquid nitrogen and thawed later in a water bath at 37 degrees C. A purity of at least 90% was achieved for sorted or isolated CD4+, CD8+ and CD8+ TEMRA cells. From the cysteine up to the phenylalanine, the CDR3 has a length of 13 residues. Just CDR3 DNA is preserved here, 39 bases in frame from base 1. V sheds 6 bases and J sheds 7 bases, leaving 13 bases between their ends.

RNA was extracted using the RNeasy kit, and about 0.45 to 1 ug of the RNA was reverse transcribed with random hexamers. The immunoSEQ multiplex PCR assay, covering 54 Vbeta and 13 Jbeta segments, was used to amplify TCR beta CDR3 regions. Bias from PCR amplification was corrected by using a synthetic template baseline for primer optimization and for computational correction. Processing in the source paper ran as follows. Reads were assigned to V, D and J genes according to IMGT and analyzed in immunoSEQ Analyzer, with only productive sequences retained. To calculate clonality, Shannon entropy was normalized by log2 of the number of productive unique sequences and then subtracted from one. For each patient and control, public and private clones were evaluated among the 100 most prevalent clones. Clones were defined as Susac-specific when absent from the healthy and MS cohorts, from fewer than 1,300 published viral clones and from other ImmuneACCESS disease sequences. TCRdb passed the public sequencing reads through fastp at Q25 and MiXCR, retaining productive beta sequences. For every CDR3 protein sequence, its rows merge into one entry that carries the most common genes and DNA. TCRdb, not the original authors, processed these V and J calls. Here the sample has roughly 150,000 distinct CDR3 sequences; approximately 95% occur a single time. Jointly, the top ten make up roughly 0.16% of the sample.

This receptor was taken from a human donor with Susac syndrome. The chain is assembled from TRBV12-3 or TRBV12-4 and TRBJ2-1; TRBD1 is a possible D gene, resting on 6 matching bases. Source material: CD4+ T cells from PBMCs. CDR3 region: CASSQIQGNEQFF. The DNA is TGTGCCAGCAGCCAAATCCAGGGGAATGAGCAGTTCTTC.